The clone carrying this T cell receptor (beta chain) was counted ten times or more. Its target is unknown. There are 13 residues in the CDR3. Trimming took 0 bases from V and 4 from J, leaving 8 bases between them. Germline V CDR1 and CDR2: SGHRS, YFSETQ. The data are from a study of T-cell reconstitution after alpha-beta-depleted transplantation in children. Study-wide points: Diversity and T-cell counts at one year after transplant derived mostly from new T cells. TCRbeta diversity was high at day 60 in some patients (a result of surviving recipient T cells and thymic progenitors). Reportedly, only several hundred clones from non-depleted graft cells drove alpha-beta T-cell counts at about two months.

Unique molecular identifiers were used in preparing the TCRbeta library. TCRdb independently ran MiXCR on the PCR reads; one entry per CDR3 protein. The profile shows roughly 150,000 distinct CDR3 sequences, 11% of them singletons. This specimen was PBMCs, taken before TCRalphabeta/CD19-depleted stem cell transplant. This chain links TRBV5-1 with TRBJ2-7; unclear D gene. The clonotype was recovered from a boy aged 2 to 10 with acute myeloid leukemia, due to receive a stem cell transplant. The CDR3 region is CASSLAPGYEQYF. DNA for the CDR3: TGCGCCAGCAGCTTGGCCCCCGGGTACGAGCAGTACTTC.